The clone carrying this TCR beta chain was counted a few times. What it binds is unknown. The data belong to a study of T-cell memory formation after mild COVID-19. Study in general: Largely, TCR clusters stayed within a single donor. General study findings and limits: Among CD4+ contracting clones, most were CM and EM, and CD8+ ones EMRA. Some SARS-CoV-2-responding clones were already detected in memory before infection.

TCR alpha and TCR beta cDNA libraries carrying sample barcodes and UMIs were produced by 5'RACE using constant-segment primers. MiXCR, run by TCRdb on the 5' RACE reads, gives a single entry per CDR3 protein. The sample holds around 300,000 distinct CDR3 sequences; roughly an eighth are singletons and the top ten take approximately 22%. From germline, CDR1 is SGHAT and CDR2 FQNNGV. V dropped 5 bases and J dropped 3; count of bases not matched to a gene: 8. This CDR3 comprises 15 residues. The sequencing sample was made of PBMCs or a T cell subset sorted from them (not recorded which). The receptor was isolated from a man between 18 and 29 years old who had mild COVID-19 (a few samples of this study predate the infection). Cell type and time point are not known. The chain couples TRBV11-2 to TRBJ2-3, with TRBD2 matching 7 bases. The CDR3 nucleotides are TGTGCCAGCAGCCGACAAAGCGGGATGACAGATACGCAGTATTTT. Amino acids: CASSRQSGMTDTQYF.